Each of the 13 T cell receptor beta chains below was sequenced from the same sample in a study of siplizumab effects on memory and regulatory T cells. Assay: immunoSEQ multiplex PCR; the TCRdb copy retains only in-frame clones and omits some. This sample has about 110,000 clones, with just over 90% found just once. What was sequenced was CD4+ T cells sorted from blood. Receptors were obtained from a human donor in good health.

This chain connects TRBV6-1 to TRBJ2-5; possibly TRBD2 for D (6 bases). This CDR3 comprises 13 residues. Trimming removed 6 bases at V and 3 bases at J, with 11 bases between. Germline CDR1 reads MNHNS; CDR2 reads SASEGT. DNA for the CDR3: TGTGCCAGCAGGTCGCGGGGAGAAGAGACCCAGTACTTC. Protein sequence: CASRSRGEETQYF.

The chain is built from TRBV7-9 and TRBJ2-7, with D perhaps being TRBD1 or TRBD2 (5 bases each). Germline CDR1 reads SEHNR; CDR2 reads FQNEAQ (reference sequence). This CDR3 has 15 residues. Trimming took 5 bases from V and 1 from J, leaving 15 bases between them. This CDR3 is CASSRLRGESYEQYF. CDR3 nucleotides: TGTGCCAGCAGCCGTTTGAGGGGCGAATCCTACGAGCAGTACTTC.

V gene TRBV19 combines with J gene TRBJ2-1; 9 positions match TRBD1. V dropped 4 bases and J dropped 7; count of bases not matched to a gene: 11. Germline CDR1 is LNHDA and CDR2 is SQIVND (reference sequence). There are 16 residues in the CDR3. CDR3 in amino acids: CASSRGMNRGRNEQFF. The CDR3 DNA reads TGTGCCAGTAGTAGAGGGATGAACAGGGGGCGAAATGAGCAGTTCTTC.

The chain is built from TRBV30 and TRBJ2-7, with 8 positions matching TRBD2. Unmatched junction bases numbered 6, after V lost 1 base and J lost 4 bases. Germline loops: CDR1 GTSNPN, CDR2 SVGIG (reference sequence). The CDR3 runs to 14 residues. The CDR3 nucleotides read TGTGCCTGGAGTGGCGCGGGAGGAGAATACGAGCAGTACTTC. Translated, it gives CAWSGAGGEYEQYF.

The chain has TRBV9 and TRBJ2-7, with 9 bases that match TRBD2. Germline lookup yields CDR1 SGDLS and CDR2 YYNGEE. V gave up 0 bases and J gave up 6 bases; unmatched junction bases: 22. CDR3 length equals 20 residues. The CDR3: CASSVALGSGPSGSGSEQYF. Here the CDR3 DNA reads TGTGCCAGCAGCGTAGCTTTAGGGTCGGGACCGTCGGGTAGCGGGAGCGAGCAGTACTTC.

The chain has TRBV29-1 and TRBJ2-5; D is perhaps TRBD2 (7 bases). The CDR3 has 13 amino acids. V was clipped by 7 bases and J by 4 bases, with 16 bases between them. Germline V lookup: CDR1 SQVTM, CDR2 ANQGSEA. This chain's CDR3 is CSGEGGAVETQYF. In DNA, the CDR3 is TGCAGCGGAGAGGGGGGGGCGGTAGAGACCCAGTACTTC. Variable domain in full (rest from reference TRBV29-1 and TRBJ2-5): SAVISQKPSRDICQRGTSLTIQCQVDSQVTMMFWYRQQPGQSLTLIATANQGSEATYESGFVIDKFPISRPNLTFSTLTVSNMSPEDSSIYLCSGEGGAVETQYFGPGTRLLVL.

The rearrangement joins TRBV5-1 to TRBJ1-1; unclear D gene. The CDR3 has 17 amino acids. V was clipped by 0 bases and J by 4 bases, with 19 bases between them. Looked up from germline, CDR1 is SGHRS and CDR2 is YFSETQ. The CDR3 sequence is CASSLVGGMRSFTEAFF. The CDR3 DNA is TGCGCCAGCAGCTTGGTGGGAGGTATGAGGTCTTTCACTGAAGCTTTCTTT.

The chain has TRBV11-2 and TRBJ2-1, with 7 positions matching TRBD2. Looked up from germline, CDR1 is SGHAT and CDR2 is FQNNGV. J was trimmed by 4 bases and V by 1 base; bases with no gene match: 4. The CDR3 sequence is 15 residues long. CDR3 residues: CASSLASGNYNEQFF. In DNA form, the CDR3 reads TGTGCCAGCAGCTTAGCTAGCGGTAATTACAATGAGCAGTTCTTC.

Here the CDR3 reads CAWSGRWRTEAFF. The CDR3 DNA reads TGTGCCTGGAGTGGACGGTGGCGGACTGAAGCTTTCTTT. The V gene is TRBV30, the J gene TRBJ1-1; D unresolved. Germline assignment: CDR1 GTSNPN and CDR2 SVGIG (reference sequence). The CDR3 has 13 residues. The germline V and J ends were trimmed by 1 base and 5 bases, with 11 bases remaining between them.

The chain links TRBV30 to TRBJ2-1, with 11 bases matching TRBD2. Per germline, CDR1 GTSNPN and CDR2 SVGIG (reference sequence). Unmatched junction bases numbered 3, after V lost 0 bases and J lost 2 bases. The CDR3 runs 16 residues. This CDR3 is CAWSVRLAGPYNEQFF. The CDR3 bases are TGTGCCTGGAGTGTACGACTAGCGGGGCCCTACAATGAGCAGTTCTTC.

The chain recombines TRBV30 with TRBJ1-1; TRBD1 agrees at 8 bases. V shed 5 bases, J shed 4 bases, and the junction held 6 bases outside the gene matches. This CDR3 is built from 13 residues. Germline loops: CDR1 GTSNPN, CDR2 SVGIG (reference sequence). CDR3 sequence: CAWARQGLTEAFF. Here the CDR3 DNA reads TGTGCCTGGGCACGACAGGGGCTCACTGAAGCTTTCTTT.

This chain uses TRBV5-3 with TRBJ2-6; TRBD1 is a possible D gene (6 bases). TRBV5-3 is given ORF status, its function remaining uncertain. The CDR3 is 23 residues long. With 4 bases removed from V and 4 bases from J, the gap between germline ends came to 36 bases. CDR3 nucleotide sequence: TGTGCCAGAAGCCCACCGCAGGGGCGGAGAACTAAAGTAGTCTCTAGCGGGGCCAACGTCCTGACTTTC. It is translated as CARSPPQGRRTKVVSSGANVLTF.

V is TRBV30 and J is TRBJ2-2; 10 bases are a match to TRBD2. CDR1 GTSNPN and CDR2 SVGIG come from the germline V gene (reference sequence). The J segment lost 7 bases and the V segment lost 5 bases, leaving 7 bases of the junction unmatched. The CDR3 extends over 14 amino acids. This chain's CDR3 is CAWGSLAGVGELFF. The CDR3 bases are TGTGCCTGGGGGAGTCTAGCGGGAGTCGGGGAGCTGTTTTTT.